This T cell receptor beta chain originates from a study of CD8+ T cells in alopecia areata. The germline CDR1 and CDR2 sequences are LGHNA and YSLEER. V lost 4 bases and J lost 1, with 7 bases in between. The CDR3 spans 13 residues. The authors extracted RNA and reverse transcribed it into cDNA as the sequencing template. TCRdb keeps only in-frame clones here, not all; method: immunoSEQ multiplex PCR. The sample has 120,000 or so clones; more than 30% are singletons. Lesional scalp tissue (obtained by punch biopsy) and peripheral blood were collected from alopecia areata patients. The sample consisted of CD4+ T cells sorted from blood. This chain connects TRBV4-3 to TRBJ2-5, with D tentatively TRBD2 (5 bases). This receptor was taken from a human donor with alopecia areata. This CDR3 reads CASSPGFQETQYF. Written as DNA, the CDR3 is TGCGCCAGCAGCCCGGGATTCCAAGAGACCCAGTACTTC.